The 18 T cell receptor beta chains below come from one sample, sequenced in a study of breast tumors, draining lymph nodes, adjacent tissues (dated by TCRdb to about 2016). The lymph node samples were taken from the axillary draining lymph nodes of breast cancer patients. The receptor library was made with multiplex PCR. Sequencer: Illumina HiSeq 2000. TCRdb reworked the public reads: Q25 trimming with fastp, MiXCR clone assembly, productive beta chains retained. CDR3 protein duplicates are merged, each entry listing the most common genes and DNA. This sample holds about 230,000 distinct CDR3 sequences; about 30% were observed only once. The ten top clones hold 1.3% to 1.5% of the sample. The sequenced material came from axillary lymph node tissue. These TCRs come from a female donor with breast cancer. Some clones in this sample may be carry-over from other donors' samples.

This clonotype came up many times. The chain recombines TRBV13 with TRBJ2-7; the D gene is possibly TRBD1 (6 bases). The CDR3 contains 14 residues. The V gene's germline CDR1 is PRHDT and CDR2 FYEKMQ (reference sequence). Trimming removed 1 base at V and 7 bases at J, with 14 bases between. CDR3 protein: CASSLERSRGEQYF. The CDR3 coding sequence is TGTGCCAGCAGCTTAGAGCGGAGCAGGGGTGAGCAGTACTTC. The whole variable domain, filled in from reference TRBV13 and TRBJ2-7, reads AAGVIQSPRHLIKEKRETATLKCYPIPRHDTVYWYQQGPGQDPQFLISFYEKMQSDKGSIPDRFSAQQFSDYHSELNMSSLELGDSALYFCASSLERSRGEQYFGPGTRLTVT.

This clonotype has ten or more counts. V and J are TRBV20-1 and TRBJ2-7; 7 nucleotides match TRBD2. With V trimmed by 0 bases and J by 3 bases, 11 bases remained unmatched. Germline CDR1 DFQATT, CDR2 SNEGSKA (reference sequence). There are 16 residues in the CDR3. The CDR3 region is CSARDLAGTTNYEQYF. The CDR3 DNA sequence: TGCAGTGCTAGAGATTTGGCCGGGACTACTAACTACGAGCAGTACTTC.

The rearrangement links TRBV7-9 to TRBJ2-7; D gene ambiguous. This CDR3 has 12 amino acids. Germline CDR1 and CDR2: SEHNR and FQNEAQ (reference sequence). V lost 6 bases and J lost 5, with 11 bases in between. CDR3 in DNA: TGTGCCAGCAGTCCAACGGCCCACGAGCAGTACTTC. This encodes CASSPTAHEQYF.

The count of this clonotype is one. This chain joins TRBV13 and TRBJ2-1, with 13 positions matching TRBD2. Losses at the gene ends were 4 bases for V and 7 bases for J; bases not matched to a gene: 10. CDR1 and CDR2 (germline): PRHDT, FYEKMQ (reference sequence). This CDR3 has 17 residues. The CDR3 DNA reads as TGTGCCAGCAGCTCCCGACTAGCGGGGGGCCTATATAATGAGCAGTTCTTC. Amino acid sequence: CASSSRLAGGLYNEQFF.

This clonotype was found many times. The gene calls are TRBV7-3 and TRBJ2-7, with D maybe TRBD1 (5 bases). V was clipped by 5 bases and J by 0 bases, with 8 bases between them. This CDR3 comprises 13 residues. Looked up from germline, CDR1 is SGHTA and CDR2 is FQGTGA. The CDR3 protein is CASSRGSSYEQYF. CDR3 sequence (DNA): TGTGCCAGCAGCAGGGGAAGCTCCTACGAGCAGTACTTC.

This chain links TRBV7-9 with TRBJ2-2, with D tentatively TRBD1 (5 bases). This CDR3 is built from 15 residues. V lost 5 bases and J 2 bases, leaving 12 bases between the germline ends. Germline V lookup: CDR1 SEHNR, CDR2 FQNEAQ (reference sequence). The CDR3 sequence is CASSHTQGNTGELFF. Written as DNA, the CDR3 is TGTGCCAGCAGCCACACGCAGGGTAACACCGGGGAGCTGTTTTTT. Using reference TRBV7-9 and TRBJ2-2 for the parts outside the CDR3, the full variable domain is DTGVSQNPRHKITKRGQNVTFRCDPISEHNRLYWYRQTLGQGPEFLTYFQNEAQLEKSRLLSDRFSAERPKGSFSTLEIQRTEQGDSAMYLCASSHTQGNTGELFFGEGSRLTVL.

The table lists this clonotype with many counts. The chain carries TRBV5-6 and TRBJ1-6; D perhaps matches TRBD1 (5 bases). The CDR3 consists of 16 residues. CDR1 is SGHDT and CDR2 is YYEEEE in the germline V gene. The V and J ends lost 4 bases and 7 bases respectively, with 18 bases between them. The CDR3 DNA is TGTGCCAGCAGCCTCGACGCCGGGACGTACAATTCACCCCTCCACTTT. Translating it yields CASSLDAGTYNSPLHF.

In its sample, this clonotype was seen a few times. This sequence may be a read error, since a much larger clone differs from it by one base. The chain recombines TRBV11-3 with TRBJ2-1, with D unclear. Germline values: CDR1 SGHNT, CDR2 YENEEA. CDR3 size: 11 residues. This CDR3 reads CAGSPDNEQFF. In nucleotides, the CDR3 is TGTGCCGGCAGCCCCGACAATGAGCAGTTCTTC.

This clonotype was found a few times. V usage is TRBV4-2 and J usage is TRBJ1-5, with D maybe TRBD1 (5 bases). Germline CDR1 and CDR2: LGHNA and YNFKEQ. This CDR3 region has 17 residues. Trimming shortened V by 0 bases and J by 7 bases, and 19 bases separated the two germline ends. CDR3 region: CASSQDRVGTPFQPQHF. The CDR3 DNA sequence: TGTGCCAGCAGCCAAGATAGAGTAGGGACTCCGTTCCAGCCCCAGCATTTT.

This clonotype has a count of ten or more. CDR3 in amino acids: CASSRGLSGETQYF. CDR3 coding DNA: TGTGCCAGCAGCCGGGGACTTTCTGGAGAGACCCAGTACTTC. This rearrangement joins TRBV7-9 to TRBJ2-5, with D possibly matching TRBD2 (6 bases). V dropped 5 bases and J dropped 4 bases, with 14 bases sitting between them. CDR3 length: 14 residues. Per germline, CDR1 SEHNR and CDR2 FQNEAQ (reference sequence).

Turning to this clonotype: A single base separates this from a much larger clone, so it may be a read error. The chain couples TRBV9 to TRBJ2-7, with 7 bases fitting TRBD1. Germline assignment: CDR1 SGDLS and CDR2 YYNGEE. The CDR3 spans 14 residues. The CDR3 DNA sequence: TGTGCCAGCAGCGCGGGACAGCACTCCTACGAGCAGTCCTTC. Translating gives CASSAGQHSYEQSF.

The rearrangement joins TRBV20-1 to TRBJ2-1, with D unclear. With 1 base removed from V and 6 bases from J, the gap between germline ends came to 7 bases. CDR1 and CDR2 (germline): DFQATT, SNEGSKA (reference sequence). The CDR3 is 12 residues long. The CDR3 DNA is TGCAGTGCTAGAGTGAGCATCAATGAGCAGTTCTTC. Translation: CSARVSINEQFF.

V and J are TRBV19 and TRBJ2-7; a weak D match, TRBD1 (6 bases). V lost 8 bases, J lost 3 bases, and 11 bases lay in between. Germline CDR1 and CDR2: LNHDA and SQIVND (reference sequence). This CDR3 contains 12 residues. Here the CDR3 reads CASYGQSYEQYF. CDR3 DNA: TGTGCCAGTTACGGACAGAGCTACGAGCAGTACTTC.

This clonotype was seen many times. The chain is built from TRBV29-1 and TRBJ1-4; D perhaps matches TRBD1 (5 bases). Trimming removed 6 bases from V and 11 bases from J, with 13 bases in between. Germline-derived CDR1 and CDR2 are SQVTM and ANQGSEA. This CDR3 has 11 residues. CDR3 in amino acids: CSVEKAGKLFF. CDR3 DNA sequence: TGCAGCGTGGAGAAGGCAGGGAAACTGTTTTTT.

This clonotype came up many times. The rearrangement joins TRBV7-6 to TRBJ2-7, with 11 positions matching TRBD2. V lost 4 bases, J lost 2 bases, and 4 bases stayed unmatched. The CDR3 contains 15 residues. The germline gives CDR1 SGHVS, CDR2 FNYEAQ. CDR3 amino acids: CASSSEGLAAYEQYF. CDR3 nucleotide sequence: TGTGCCAGCAGCTCTGAGGGACTAGCGGCCTACGAGCAGTACTTC.

In its sample, this clonotype was seen many times. V is TRBV5-5 and J is TRBJ2-3; 10 bases are shared with TRBD2. From germline, CDR1 is SGHKS and CDR2 YYEKEE (reference sequence). This CDR3 spans 18 amino acids. V lost 3 bases, J lost 0 bases, and 10 bases stayed unmatched. CDR3 in DNA: TGTGCCAGCAGCTGGCGGCTGGGACTAGCGTTGAGCACAGATACGCAGTATTTT. Its translation: CASSWRLGLALSTDTQYF.

This clonotype was seen at least ten times. J is TRBJ2-7 and V is TRBV27; 7 positions agree with TRBD1. The CDR3 has 15 residues. Trimming took 5 bases from V and 9 from J; bases not matched to a gene: 16. CDR1 is MNHEY and CDR2 is SMNVEV in the germline V gene (reference sequence). This CDR3 is CASSPHSSTGVGQYF. Here the CDR3 DNA reads TGTGCCAGCAGTCCGCACTCATCCACAGGGGTCGGGCAGTACTTC.

The chain has TRBV5-4 and TRBJ2-5, with D uncertain. Deletions cut 10 bases from V and 1 base from J, with 17 bases between. Germline lookup yields CDR1 SGHNT and CDR2 YYREEE (reference sequence). The CDR3 totals 14 residues. In DNA form, the CDR3 reads TGTGCCGGCAACCTAGATAGACCCCAAGAGACCCAGTACTTC. Its translation is CAGNLDRPQETQYF.